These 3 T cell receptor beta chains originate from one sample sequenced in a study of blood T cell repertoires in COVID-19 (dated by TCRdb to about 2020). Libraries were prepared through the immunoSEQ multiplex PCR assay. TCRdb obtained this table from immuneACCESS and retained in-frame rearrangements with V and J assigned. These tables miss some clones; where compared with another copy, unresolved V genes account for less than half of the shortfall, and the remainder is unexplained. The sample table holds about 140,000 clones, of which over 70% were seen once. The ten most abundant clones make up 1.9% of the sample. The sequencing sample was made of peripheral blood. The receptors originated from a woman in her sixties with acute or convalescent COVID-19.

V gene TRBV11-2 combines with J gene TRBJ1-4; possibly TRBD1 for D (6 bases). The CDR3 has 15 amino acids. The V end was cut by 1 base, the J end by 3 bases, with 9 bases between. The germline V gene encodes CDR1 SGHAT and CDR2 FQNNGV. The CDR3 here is CASSLGRTANEKLFF. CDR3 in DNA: TGTGCCAGCAGCTTAGGGAGGACAGCTAATGAAAAACTGTTTTTT.

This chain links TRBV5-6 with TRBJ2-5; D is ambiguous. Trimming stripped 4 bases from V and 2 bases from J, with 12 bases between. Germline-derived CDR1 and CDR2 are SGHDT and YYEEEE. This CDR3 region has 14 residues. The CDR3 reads CASSPLSEQETQYF. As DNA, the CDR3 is TGTGCCAGCAGCCCCCTTTCAGAACAAGAGACCCAGTACTTC.

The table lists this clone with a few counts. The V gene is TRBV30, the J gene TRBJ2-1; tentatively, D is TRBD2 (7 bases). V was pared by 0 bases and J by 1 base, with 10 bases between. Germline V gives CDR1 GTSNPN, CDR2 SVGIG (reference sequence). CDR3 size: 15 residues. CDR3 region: CAWSVGGASYNEQFF. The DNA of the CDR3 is TGTGCCTGGAGTGTAGGGGGGGCGTCCTACAATGAGCAGTTCTTC.